The 13 T cell receptor beta chains below come from one sample, sequenced in a study of blood T cell repertoires in COVID-19. The table came from immunoSEQ multiplex PCR; TCRdb's copy has only in-frame clones and leaves some out. The sample lists about 34,000 clones, roughly 85% occurring once. Sequencing used peripheral blood. These receptors originate from a human donor with acute or convalescent COVID-19. The donor label of this sample is uncertain.

The chain is built from TRBV7-9 and TRBJ1-6; D is unresolved. Germline V gives CDR1 SEHNR, CDR2 FQNEAQ (reference sequence). This CDR3 has 13 residues. V lost 0 bases to trimming and J lost 8 bases, with 5 bases between them. The CDR3 nucleotides read TGTGCCAGCAGCTTAGCTGAGGATTCACCCCTCCACTTT. Its protein product is CASSLAEDSPLHF.

The V gene is TRBV7-9, the J gene TRBJ1-1, with D tentatively TRBD1 (5 bases). Per the germline V gene, CDR1 is SEHNR and CDR2 is FQNEAQ (reference sequence). This CDR3 contains 14 residues. Trimming took 5 bases from V and 10 from J, leaving 20 bases between them. DNA of the CDR3: TGTGCCAGCAGCCACCCACCCGGACAAGTCCGAGCTTTCTTT. Protein: CASSHPPGQVRAFF.

Only one count was recorded for this clone. The gene calls are TRBV4-1 and TRBJ1-5; 7 bases are shared with TRBD1. The CDR3 length is 16 residues. The junction had 7 bases not matched to a gene; V was cut back by 2 bases and J by 3 bases. CDR1 is MGHRA and CDR2 is YSYEKL in the germline V gene. The CDR3 here is CASSQSGQAANQPQHF. The DNA of the CDR3 is TGCGCCAGCAGCCAATCTGGACAGGCGGCCAATCAGCCCCAGCATTTT.

Only a few counts were recorded for this clone. This sequence joins TRBV4-3 and TRBJ2-3, with D unresolved. The germline V and J ends were trimmed by 4 bases and 4 bases, with 12 bases remaining between them. Germline lookup yields CDR1 LGHNA and CDR2 YSLEER. The CDR3 has 14 residues. The CDR3 spells CASSLRYPPDTQYF. CDR3 nucleotides: TGCGCCAGCAGCCTGCGTTACCCCCCAGATACGCAGTATTTT.

This clone was seen more than once but under ten times. The V gene is TRBV5-8, the J gene TRBJ1-5; 12 bases line up with TRBD1. The trim removed 5 bases at V and 1 base at J, leaving 10 bases unmatched. This CDR3 spans 18 amino acids. In germline, CDR1 is SGHTS, CDR2 YDEGEE. CDR3 DNA: TGTGCCAGCAGTGACGGGACAGGGGGCCTTGGGAGCAATCAGCCCCAGCATTTT. This sequence encodes CASSDGTGGLGSNQPQHF.

V gene TRBV6-5 combines with J gene TRBJ2-1; D not resolved. This CDR3 has 14 amino acids. CDR1 is MNHEY and CDR2 is SVGAGI in the germline V gene. V shed 0 bases and J shed 4 bases, with 7 bases lying between them. The CDR3 loop reads CASSYSTGYNEQFF. DNA of the CDR3: TGTGCCAGCAGTTACTCGACGGGTTACAATGAGCAGTTCTTC.

This clone was observed once. The chain couples TRBV3-1 (or the pseudogene TRBV3-2) to TRBJ1-4; no clear D. V was trimmed by 0 bases and J by 8 bases, leaving 10 bases between them. Germline assignment: CDR1 LGHDT and CDR2 YNNKEL (reference sequence). This CDR3 has 14 residues. As DNA, the CDR3 is TGTGCCAGCAGCCAAGATTCCCCAGCGGAAAAACTGTTTTTT. The encoded protein is CASSQDSPAEKLFF.

This sequence joins TRBV29-1 and TRBJ2-2; TRBD1 might be the D (5 bases). CDR1 and CDR2 (germline): SQVTM, ANQGSEA. V lost 3 bases to trimming and J lost 3 bases, with 5 bases between them. The CDR3 sequence is 12 residues long. CDR3 region: CSVDRDTGELFF. In DNA form, the CDR3 reads TGCAGCGTTGACAGGGACACCGGGGAGCTGTTTTTT.

V usage is TRBV7-2 and J usage is TRBJ2-1; possible D gene TRBD2, 6 bases. The length of the CDR3 is 14 residues. The V end was cut by 4 bases, the J end by 9 bases, with 16 bases between. From germline, CDR1 is SGHTA and CDR2 FQGNSA. In DNA form, the CDR3 reads TGTGCCAGCAGCTCCCGGGGGTTGGGCAGTGAGCAGTTCTTC. Amino acids: CASSSRGLGSEQFF.

This chain links TRBV4-1 with TRBJ1-3; D is uncertain. CDR1 and CDR2 (germline): MGHRA, YSYEKL. CDR3 size: 13 residues. V lost 5 bases and J lost 2, with 7 bases in between. This CDR3 is CASSALTGNTIYF. CDR3 nucleotides: TGCGCCAGCAGCGCGCTTACTGGAAACACCATATATTTT.

The V and J genes are TRBV7-9 and TRBJ1-6; possible D gene TRBD1, 5 bases. The CDR3 runs 14 residues. V lost 5 bases and J lost 6, with 11 bases in between. CDR1 and CDR2 (germline): SEHNR, FQNEAQ (reference sequence). The DNA of the CDR3 is TGTGCCAGCAGCGGGGGGGTATCTAATTCACCCCTCCACTTT. Translated, it gives CASSGGVSNSPLHF. Full variable domain (outside the CDR3, taken from reference TRBV7-9 and TRBJ1-6): DTGVSQNPRHKITKRGQNVTFRCDPISEHNRLYWYRQTLGQGPEFLTYFQNEAQLEKSRLLSDRFSAERPKGSFSTLEIQRTEQGDSAMYLCASSGGVSNSPLHFGNGTRLTVT.

The rearrangement uses TRBV12-3 or TRBV12-4 and TRBJ1-5, with D tentatively TRBD1 (6 bases). V lost 7 bases, J lost 2 bases, and 9 bases lay in between. The CDR3 is made up of 13 amino acids. CDR3: CASTPGGNQPQHF. Written as DNA, the CDR3 is TGTGCCAGCACTCCAGGGGGCAATCAGCCCCAGCATTTT.

V usage is TRBV3-1 (or the pseudogene TRBV3-2) and J usage is TRBJ2-1, with D perhaps TRBD2 (5 bases). V gave up 9 bases and J gave up 0 bases, with 15 bases separating them. CDR1 LGHDT and CDR2 YNNKEL come from the germline V gene (reference sequence). The CDR3 is 15 residues long. The CDR3 nucleotides read TGTGCCAGTGGGGAGACGGTAAGCTCCTACAATGAGCAGTTCTTC. Protein product: CASGETVSSYNEQFF.